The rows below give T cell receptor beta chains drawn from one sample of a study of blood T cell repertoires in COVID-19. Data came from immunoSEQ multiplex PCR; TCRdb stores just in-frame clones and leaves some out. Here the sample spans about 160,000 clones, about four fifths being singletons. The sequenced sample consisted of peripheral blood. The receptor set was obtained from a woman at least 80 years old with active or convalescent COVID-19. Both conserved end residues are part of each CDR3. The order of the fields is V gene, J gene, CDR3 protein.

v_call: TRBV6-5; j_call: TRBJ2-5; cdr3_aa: CASRAETQYF
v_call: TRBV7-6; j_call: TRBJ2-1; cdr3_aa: CASSLATPSGAQNNEQFF
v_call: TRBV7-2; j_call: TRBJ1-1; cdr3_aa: CASSLEFAGGTEAFF
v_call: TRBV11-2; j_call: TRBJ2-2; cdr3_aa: CASSSGLPGELFF
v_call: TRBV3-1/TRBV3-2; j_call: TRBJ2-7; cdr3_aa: CASSQAGTGGHEQYF
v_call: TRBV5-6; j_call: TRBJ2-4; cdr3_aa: CASSLGAGDGKNIQYF
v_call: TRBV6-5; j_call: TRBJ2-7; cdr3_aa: CASSYSPDRISYEQYF
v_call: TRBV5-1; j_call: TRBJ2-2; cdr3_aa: CASSLDQANTGELFF
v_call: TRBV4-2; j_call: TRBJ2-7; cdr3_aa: CASSQGLGQGTYEQYF
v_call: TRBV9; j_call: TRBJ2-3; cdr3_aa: CASSARSSGRKDTQYF
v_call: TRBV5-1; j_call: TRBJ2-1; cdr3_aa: CASSVGTSGRSDEQFF
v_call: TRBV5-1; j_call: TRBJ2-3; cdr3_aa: CASSGDTDTQYF
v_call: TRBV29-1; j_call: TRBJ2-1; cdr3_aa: CSVAPDGWYEQFF
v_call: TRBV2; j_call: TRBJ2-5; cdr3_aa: CASSPGGETQYF
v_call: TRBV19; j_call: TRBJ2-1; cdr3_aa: CAISTTQGGEQFF
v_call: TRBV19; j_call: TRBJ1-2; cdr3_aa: CASSSREGQRYGYTF
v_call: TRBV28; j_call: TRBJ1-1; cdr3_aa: CASSPGHKNTEAFF
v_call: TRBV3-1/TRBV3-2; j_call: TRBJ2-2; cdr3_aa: CASSQVSAAGGELFF
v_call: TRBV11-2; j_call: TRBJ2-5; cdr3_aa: CASSIGGSTEAETQYF
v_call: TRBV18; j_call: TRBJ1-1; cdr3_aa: CASSPLRPEVTEAFF
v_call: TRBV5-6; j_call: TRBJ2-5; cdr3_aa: CASSHRLAVQETQYF
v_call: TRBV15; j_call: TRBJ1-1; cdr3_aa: CATSFNQGTEAFF
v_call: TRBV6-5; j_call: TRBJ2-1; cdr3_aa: CASSYEGTSYNEQFF
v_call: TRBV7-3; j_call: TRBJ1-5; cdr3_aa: CASSLGRAQPQHF
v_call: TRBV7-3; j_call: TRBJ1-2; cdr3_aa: CASSLNRGIDGYTF
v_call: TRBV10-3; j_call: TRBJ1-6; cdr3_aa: CAISETSPGQGYSPLHF
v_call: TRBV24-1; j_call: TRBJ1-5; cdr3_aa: CATSDRGRDFNQPQHF
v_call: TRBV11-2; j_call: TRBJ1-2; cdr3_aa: CASSSQGAYDYGYTF
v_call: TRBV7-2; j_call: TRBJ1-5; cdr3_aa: CASSAPGVNQPQHF
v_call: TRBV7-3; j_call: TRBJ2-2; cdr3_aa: CASSPRAGGGFTGELFF
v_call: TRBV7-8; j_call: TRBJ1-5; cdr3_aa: CASSLGLGGGLGNQPQHF
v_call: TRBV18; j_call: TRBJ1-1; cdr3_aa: CASSPPRYGEAFF
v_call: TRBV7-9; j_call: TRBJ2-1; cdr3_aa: CASSYLDEQFF
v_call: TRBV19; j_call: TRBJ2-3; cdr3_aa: CASSMSGNTDTQYF
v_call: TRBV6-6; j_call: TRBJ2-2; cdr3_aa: CARMGQGPANTGELFF
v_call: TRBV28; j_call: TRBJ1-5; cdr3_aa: CASSRPRGGQPQHF
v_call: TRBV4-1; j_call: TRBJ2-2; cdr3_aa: CASSHTDRNTGELFF
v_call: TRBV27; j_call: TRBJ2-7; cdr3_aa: CASSFSRGVDEQYF
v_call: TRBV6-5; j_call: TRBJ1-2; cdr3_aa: CASSYSGGRYGYTF
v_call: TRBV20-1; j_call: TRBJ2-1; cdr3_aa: CSASDGAGWSSYNEQFF
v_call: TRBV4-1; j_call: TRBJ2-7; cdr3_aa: CASSQDSRLAGGSYEQYF
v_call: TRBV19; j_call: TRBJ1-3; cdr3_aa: CASSIMGGGNTIYF
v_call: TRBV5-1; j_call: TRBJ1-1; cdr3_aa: CASNLDRAMNTEAFF
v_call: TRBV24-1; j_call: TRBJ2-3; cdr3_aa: CATSDAADTQYF
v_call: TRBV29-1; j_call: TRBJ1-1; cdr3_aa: CSAHGQAGAEAFF
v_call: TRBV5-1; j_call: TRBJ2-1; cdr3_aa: CASSLQPSGSPGDEQFF
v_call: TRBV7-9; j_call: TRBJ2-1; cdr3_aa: CASSPTSGSYNEQFF